What follows are 16 T cell receptor beta chains derived from one specimen sequenced in a study of T-cell memory formation after mild COVID-19. TCRdb re-analysed the 5' RACE reads in MiXCR, keeping a single row per CDR3 protein. The sample consists of 200,000 or so distinct CDR3 sequences, just over 9.5% of them appearing once. Sample: PBMCs or a T cell subset sorted from them (not recorded which). The receptors derive from a man younger than 35 who had mild COVID-19 (a few samples of this study predate the infection). Cell type and time point are not known.

This clonotype was counted a few times. The CDR3 DNA follows: TGTGCCATCAGTACAGGGAGCACCGGGGAGCTGTTTTTT. Protein sequence: CAISTGSTGELFF. The V and J genes are TRBV10-3 and TRBJ2-2; a weak D match, TRBD1 (6 bases). V was pared by 5 bases and J by 4 bases, with 8 bases between. CDR1 is ENHRY, CDR2 SYGVKD, per germline. CDR3 length: 13 amino acids.

This clonotype has more than one count but fewer than ten. The J gene is TRBJ2-7, the V gene TRBV18, with 9 bases matching TRBD1. The germline V gene encodes CDR1 KGHSH and CDR2 LQKENI. This CDR3 comprises 14 residues. The ends lost 3 bases at V and 6 bases at J; junction bases unmatched: 6. The CDR3 DNA reads as TGTGCCAGCTCACCCGGGACAGGGAGAGGCGAGCAGTACTTC. Translation: CASSPGTGRGEQYF.

This clonotype was counted only a few times. The V call is TRBV9, the J call TRBJ2-3; D might be TRBD1 (6 bases). From germline, CDR1 is SGDLS and CDR2 YYNGEE. The V gene lost 3 bases and the J gene lost 4 bases, with 21 bases spanning the gap. The CDR3 contains 17 residues. The chain's CDR3 is CASSADSGQLLPDTQYF. CDR3 DNA: TGTGCCAGCAGCGCAGACTCCGGACAGCTATTGCCAGATACGCAGTATTTT. Looking up the rest from reference TRBV9 and TRBJ2-3 gives the full variable domain: DSGVTQTPKHLITATGQRVTLRCSPRSGDLSVYWYQQSLDQGLQFLIQYYNGEERAKGNILERFSAQQFPDLHSELNLSSLELGDSALYFCASSADSGQLLPDTQYFGPGTRLTVL.

This clonotype came up a few times. The rearrangement uses TRBV6-5 and TRBJ2-5; tentative D call: TRBD2 (6 bases). Germline-derived CDR1 and CDR2 are MNHEY and SVGAGI. The CDR3 is made up of 18 amino acids. With 2 bases removed from V and 5 bases from J, the gap between germline ends came to 24 bases. CDR3 bases: TGTGCCAGCAGTTACAATCGTGGTGGTCTAGCGAGGGCGGAGACCCAGTACTTC. It encodes CASSYNRGGLARAETQYF.

In this sample, this clonotype turned up many times. The CDR3 region is CASTEDSLNTEAFF. Here the CDR3 DNA reads TGTGCCAGCACCGAAGACAGCCTGAACACTGAAGCTTTCTTT. This sequence joins TRBV2 and TRBJ1-1; maybe TRBD1 (5 bases). The CDR3 totals 14 residues. V shed 7 bases and J shed 0 bases, with 12 bases lying between them. The V gene's germline CDR1 is SNHLY and CDR2 FYNNEI.

The chain employs TRBV5-1 and TRBJ1-1, with 7 bases identical to TRBD1. V dropped 0 bases and J dropped 4; count of bases not matched to a gene: 9. CDR3 length equals 16 residues. Germline lookup yields CDR1 SGHRS and CDR2 YFSETQ. Written as DNA, the CDR3 is TGCGCCAGCAGCTTGGAGGCCAGGGGGGACGGCACTGAAGCTTTCTTT. Residues: CASSLEARGDGTEAFF.

This clonotype was counted between two and nine times. This sequence joins TRBV12-3 or TRBV12-4 and TRBJ1-5; TRBD1 matches at 7 bases. The trim removed 6 bases at V and 5 bases at J, leaving 10 bases unmatched. CDR3 size: 15 residues. The CDR3: CASRKETGRHQPQHF. DNA of the CDR3: TGTGCCAGCAGGAAAGAGACAGGGCGGCATCAGCCCCAGCATTTT.

The gene calls are TRBV20-1 and TRBJ1-5, with 7 bases matching TRBD1. Trimming cost V 6 bases and J 5 bases; bases outside gene matches: 22. The germline gives CDR1 DFQATT, CDR2 SNEGSKA (reference sequence). The CDR3 covers 18 residues. Here the CDR3 reads CSARKRGRAFSPDQPQHF. In DNA, the CDR3 is TGCAGTGCCCGGAAAAGGGGGCGAGCTTTTTCTCCCGATCAGCCCCAGCATTTT.

This clonotype was seen many times. This sequence joins TRBV5-6 and TRBJ2-3, with TRBD2 identical over 8 bases. The CDR3 sequence is 16 residues long. V lost 4 bases and J lost 0; bases outside the gene matches: 7. CDR1 is SGHDT, CDR2 YYEEEE, per germline. This CDR3 reads CASSPGLDSSTDTQYF. The CDR3 DNA follows: TGTGCCAGCAGCCCGGGACTAGACTCTAGCACAGATACGCAGTATTTT.

V is TRBV12-3 or TRBV12-4 and J is TRBJ2-3; TRBD2 is a possible D gene (6 bases). Trimming took off 6 bases at V and 2 bases at J, with 12 bases between the two ends. The CDR3 length is 14 residues. CDR3 region: CASRIRETTDTQYF. Written as DNA, the CDR3 is TGTGCCAGCAGGATCCGGGAGACCACAGATACGCAGTATTTT.

This clonotype was counted between two and nine times. The V gene is TRBV7-2, the J gene TRBJ1-3, with 8 bases matching TRBD1. With V trimmed by 7 bases and J by 0 bases, 8 bases remained unmatched. This CDR3 contains 16 residues. CDR1 is SGHTA and CDR2 is FQGNSA in the germline V gene. The CDR3, as DNA: TGTGCCAGCACCCAGGGGGCAGGGAGCTCTGGAAACACCATATATTTT. The encoded protein is CASTQGAGSSGNTIYF. The complete variable domain, with remaining parts taken from reference TRBV7-2 and TRBJ1-3, reads GAGVSQSPSNKVTEKGKDVELRCDPISGHTALYWYRQSLGQGLEFLIYFQGNSAPDKSGLPSDRFSAERTGGSVSTLTIQRTQQEDSAVYLCASTQGAGSSGNTIYFGEGSWLTVV.

This chain links TRBV5-1 with TRBJ1-2, with 7 bases identical to TRBD1. The germline CDR1 and CDR2 sequences are SGHRS and YFSETQ. The CDR3 is 14 residues long. With V trimmed by 4 bases and J by 3 bases, 6 bases remained unmatched. This CDR3 reads CASSPQGVDYGYTF. CDR3 nucleotide sequence: TGCGCCAGCAGCCCCCAGGGGGTTGACTATGGCTACACCTTC.

In its sample, this clonotype was seen a few times. The chain is built from TRBV5-5 and TRBJ2-6; D is unclear. The germline gives CDR1 SGHKS, CDR2 YYEKEE (reference sequence). Deletions cut 3 bases from V and 0 bases from J, with 13 bases between. The CDR3 is made up of 17 amino acids. As DNA, the CDR3 is TGTGCCAGCAGCTCAAGGCAGTCCAGCTCTGGGGCCAACGTCCTGACTTTC. This translates into CASSSRQSSSGANVLTF.

This rearrangement joins TRBV11-2 to TRBJ2-3, with 8 positions matching TRBD2. The CDR3 consists of 18 residues. J lost 5 bases, V lost 5 bases, and 18 bases had no gene match. Per the germline V gene, CDR1 is SGHAT and CDR2 is FQNNGV. This CDR3 reads CASSPPSWRGARGDTQYF. DNA of the CDR3: TGTGCCAGCAGCCCACCCTCCTGGCGGGGGGCCCGGGGAGATACGCAGTATTTT.

The CDR3 nucleotides are TGTGCCAGCAGGCTACAGGGGGCGGATGAAGCTTTCTTT. It yields the protein CASRLQGADEAFF. The chain recombines TRBV6-1 with TRBJ1-1; 9 nucleotides match TRBD1. CDR3 size: 13 residues. Germline CDR1 is MNHNS and CDR2 is SASEGT. J gave up 7 bases and V 6 bases, and 6 bases lay outside the gene matches.

V usage is TRBV6-5 and J usage is TRBJ1-3; 7 bases line up with TRBD1. The CDR3 consists of 15 residues. Germline V gene lookup returns CDR1 MNHEY and CDR2 SVGAGI. The trim removed 5 bases at V and 4 bases at J, leaving 8 bases unmatched. The CDR3 DNA sequence: TGTGCCAGCAGTCGCACGACAGGGTTCGGAAACACCATATATTTT. Translation: CASSRTTGFGNTIYF.